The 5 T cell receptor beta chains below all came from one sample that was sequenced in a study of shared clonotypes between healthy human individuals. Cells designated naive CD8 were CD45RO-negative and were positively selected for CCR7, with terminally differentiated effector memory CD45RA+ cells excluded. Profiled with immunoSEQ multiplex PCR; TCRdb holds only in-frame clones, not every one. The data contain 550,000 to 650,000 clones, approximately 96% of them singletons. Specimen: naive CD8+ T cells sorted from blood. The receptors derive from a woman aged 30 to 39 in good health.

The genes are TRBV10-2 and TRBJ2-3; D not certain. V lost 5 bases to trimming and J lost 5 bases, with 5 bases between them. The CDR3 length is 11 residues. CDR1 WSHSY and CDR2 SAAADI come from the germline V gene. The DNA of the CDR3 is TGCGCCAGCAGTTATATAGATACGCAGTATTTT. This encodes CASSYIDTQYF.

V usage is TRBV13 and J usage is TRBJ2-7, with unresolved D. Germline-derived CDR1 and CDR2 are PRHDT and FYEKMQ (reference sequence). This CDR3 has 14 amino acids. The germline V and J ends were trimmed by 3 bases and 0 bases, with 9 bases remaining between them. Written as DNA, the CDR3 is TGTGCCAGCAGCTTGGCTCGGACCTCCTACGAGCAGTACTTC. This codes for CASSLARTSYEQYF.

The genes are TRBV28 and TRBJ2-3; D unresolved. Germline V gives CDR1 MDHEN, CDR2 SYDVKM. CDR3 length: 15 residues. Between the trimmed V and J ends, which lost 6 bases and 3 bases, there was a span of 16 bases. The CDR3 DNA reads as TGTGCCAGCAGCGCTAGAGGTTATGGGACAGATACGCAGTATTTT. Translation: CASSARGYGTDTQYF.

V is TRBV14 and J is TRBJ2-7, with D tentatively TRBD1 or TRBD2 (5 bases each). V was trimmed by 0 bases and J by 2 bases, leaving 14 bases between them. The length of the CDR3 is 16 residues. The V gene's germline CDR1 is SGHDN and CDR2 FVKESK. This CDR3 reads CASSQEGPGSPYEQYF. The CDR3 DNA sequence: TGTGCCAGCAGCCAAGAGGGACCAGGGTCGCCCTACGAGCAGTACTTC.

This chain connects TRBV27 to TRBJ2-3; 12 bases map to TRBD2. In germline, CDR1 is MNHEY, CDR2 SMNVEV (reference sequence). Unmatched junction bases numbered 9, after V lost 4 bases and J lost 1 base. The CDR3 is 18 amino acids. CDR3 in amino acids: CASSSVGLAGWGTDTQYF. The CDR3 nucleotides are TGTGCCAGCAGTTCCGTTGGACTAGCGGGGTGGGGCACAGATACGCAGTATTTT.